This T cell receptor (beta chain) stems from a study of blood T cell repertoires in COVID-19. The wider study: Samples of COVID-19 (acute and convalescent) were obtained from the United States, Italy and Spain. PBMCs, B-cell-depleted T cells, or T cells were the source of the cDNA or gDNA that made up the material.

V lost 3 bases and J lost 7; bases outside the gene matches: 14. Germline V CDR1 and CDR2: LNHNV, YYDKDF (reference sequence). CDR3 size: 19 residues. Source study methods: Cell counts per sample came from amplifying reference gene primers. TCRdb's copy holds only in-frame clones and misses some; the assay was immunoSEQ multiplex PCR. The D gene and trimming were derived from the DNA, and the V and J assignments and clone size from that table. The sample includes hundreds of thousands of clones, about 88% of them seen just once. Sequences were obtained from peripheral blood. The clonotype was recovered from a woman in her 40s who had recovered from COVID-19. The rearrangement links TRBV15 to TRBJ2-1; 14 bases match TRBD2. The CDR3 region has the DNA TGTGCCACCAGCAGCTCATCGGGACCCGGGACTAGCGGGAGAAATGAGCAGTTCTTC. Residues: CATSSSSGPGTSGRNEQFF. Filled out from reference TRBV15 and TRBJ2-1, the complete variable domain reads DAMVIQNPRYQVTQFGKPVTLSCSQTLNHNVMYWYQQKSSQAPKLLFHYYDKDFNNEADTPDNFQSRRPNTSFCFLDIRSPGLGDTAMYLCATSSSSGPGTSGRNEQFFGPGTRLTVL.